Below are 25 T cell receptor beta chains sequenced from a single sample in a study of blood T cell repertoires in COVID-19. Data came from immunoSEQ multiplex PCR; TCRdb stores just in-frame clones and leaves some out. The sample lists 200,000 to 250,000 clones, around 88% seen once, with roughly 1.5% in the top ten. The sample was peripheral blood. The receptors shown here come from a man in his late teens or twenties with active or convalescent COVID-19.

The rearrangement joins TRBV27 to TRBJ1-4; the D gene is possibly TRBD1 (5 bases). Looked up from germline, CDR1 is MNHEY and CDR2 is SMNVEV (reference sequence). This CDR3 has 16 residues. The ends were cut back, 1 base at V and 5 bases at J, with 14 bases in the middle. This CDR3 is CASSLFFGGGNEKLFF. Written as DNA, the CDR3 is TGTGCCAGCAGTTTATTTTTCGGGGGAGGGAATGAAAAACTGTTTTTT. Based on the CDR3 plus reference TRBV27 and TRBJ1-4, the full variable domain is EAQVTQNPRYLITVTGKKLTVTCSQNMNHEYMSWYRQDPGLGLRQIYYSMNVEVTDKGDVPEGYKVSRKEKRNFPLILESPSPNQTSLYFCASSLFFGGGNEKLFFGSGTQLSVL.

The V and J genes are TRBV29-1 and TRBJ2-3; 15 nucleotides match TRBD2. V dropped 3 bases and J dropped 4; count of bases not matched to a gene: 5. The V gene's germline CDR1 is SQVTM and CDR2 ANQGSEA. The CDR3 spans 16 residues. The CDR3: CSVDGLAGGPSDTQYF. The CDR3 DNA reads TGCAGCGTTGACGGACTAGCGGGAGGGCCGTCAGATACGCAGTATTTT.

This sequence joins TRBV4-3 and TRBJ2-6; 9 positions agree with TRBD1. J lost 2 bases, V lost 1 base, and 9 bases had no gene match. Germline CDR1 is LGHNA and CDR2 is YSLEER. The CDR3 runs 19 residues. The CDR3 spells CASSQGSGTGLTGANVLTF. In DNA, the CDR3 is TGCGCCAGCAGCCAAGGATCCGGGACAGGGTTGACTGGGGCCAACGTCCTGACTTTC.

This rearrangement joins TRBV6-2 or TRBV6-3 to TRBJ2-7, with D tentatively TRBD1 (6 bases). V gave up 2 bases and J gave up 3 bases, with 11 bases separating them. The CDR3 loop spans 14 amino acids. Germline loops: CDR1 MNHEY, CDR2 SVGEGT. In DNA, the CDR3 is TGTGCCAGCAGTTACCCGGGACATGTCTACGAGCAGTACTTC. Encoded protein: CASSYPGHVYEQYF.

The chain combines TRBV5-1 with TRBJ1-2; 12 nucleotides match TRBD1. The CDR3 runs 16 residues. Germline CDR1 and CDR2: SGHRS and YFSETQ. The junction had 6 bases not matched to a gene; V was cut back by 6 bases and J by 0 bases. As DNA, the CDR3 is TGCGCCAGCAACCCGGGACAGGGGGCGTCTAACTATGGCTACACCTTC. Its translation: CASNPGQGASNYGYTF. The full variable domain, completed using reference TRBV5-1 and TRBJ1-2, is KAGVTQTPRYLIKTRGQQVTLSCSPISGHRSVSWYQQTPGQGLQFLFEYFSETQRNKGNFPGRFSGRQFSNSRSEMNVSTLELGDSALYLCASNPGQGASNYGYTFGSGTRLTVV.

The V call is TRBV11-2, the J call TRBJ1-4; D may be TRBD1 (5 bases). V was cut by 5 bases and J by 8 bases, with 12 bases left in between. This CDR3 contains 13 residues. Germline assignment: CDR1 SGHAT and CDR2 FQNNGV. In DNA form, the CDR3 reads TGTGCCAGCAGCCAAGGGGCGGAAGAAAAACTGTTTTTT. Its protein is CASSQGAEEKLFF.

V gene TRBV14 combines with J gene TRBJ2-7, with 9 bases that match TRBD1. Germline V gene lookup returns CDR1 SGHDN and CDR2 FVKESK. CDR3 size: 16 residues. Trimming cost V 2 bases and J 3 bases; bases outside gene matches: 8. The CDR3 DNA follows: TGTGCCAGCAGCCAATTCGATACAGGGGGCTACTACGAGCAGTACTTC. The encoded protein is CASSQFDTGGYYEQYF.

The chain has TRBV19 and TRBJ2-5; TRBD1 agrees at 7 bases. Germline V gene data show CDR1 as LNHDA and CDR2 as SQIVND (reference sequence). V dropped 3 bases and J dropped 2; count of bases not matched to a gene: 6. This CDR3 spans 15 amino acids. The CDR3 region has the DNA TGTGCCAGTAGTATCGGCAGGGGGAGACAAGAGACCCAGTACTTC. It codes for CASSIGRGRQETQYF.

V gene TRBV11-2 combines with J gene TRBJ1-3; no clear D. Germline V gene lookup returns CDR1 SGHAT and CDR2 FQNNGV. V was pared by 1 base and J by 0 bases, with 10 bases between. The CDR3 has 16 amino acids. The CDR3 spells CASSLVPGSSGNTIYF. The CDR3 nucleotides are TGTGCCAGCAGCTTAGTTCCGGGTAGCTCTGGAAACACCATATATTTT. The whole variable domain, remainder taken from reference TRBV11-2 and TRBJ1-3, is EAGVAQSPRYKIIEKRQSVAFWCNPISGHATLYWYQQILGQGPKLLIQFQNNGVVDDSQLPKDRFSAERLKGVDSTLKIQPAKLEDSAVYLCASSLVPGSSGNTIYFGEGSWLTVV.

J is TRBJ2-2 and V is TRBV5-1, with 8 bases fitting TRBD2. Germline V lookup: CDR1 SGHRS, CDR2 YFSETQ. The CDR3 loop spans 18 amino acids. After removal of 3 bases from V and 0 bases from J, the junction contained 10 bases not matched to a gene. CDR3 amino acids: CASSWTRAGGPNTGELFF. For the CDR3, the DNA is TGCGCCAGCAGCTGGACTAGGGCGGGAGGTCCGAACACCGGGGAGCTGTTTTTT.

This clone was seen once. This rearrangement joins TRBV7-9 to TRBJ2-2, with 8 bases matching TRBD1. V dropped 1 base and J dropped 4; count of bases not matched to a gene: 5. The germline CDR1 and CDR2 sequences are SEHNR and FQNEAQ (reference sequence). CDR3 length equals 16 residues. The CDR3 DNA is TGTGCCAGCAGCTTAGGGAGACAGGGGCGCACCGGGGAGCTGTTTTTT. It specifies CASSLGRQGRTGELFF.

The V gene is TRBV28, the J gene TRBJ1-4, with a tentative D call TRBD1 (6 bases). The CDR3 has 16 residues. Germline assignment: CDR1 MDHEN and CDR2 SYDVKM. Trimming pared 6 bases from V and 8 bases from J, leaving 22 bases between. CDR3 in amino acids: CASRPLFRGIKEKLFF. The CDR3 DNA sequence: TGTGCCAGCAGGCCGCTATTCAGGGGAATAAAGGAAAAACTGTTTTTT. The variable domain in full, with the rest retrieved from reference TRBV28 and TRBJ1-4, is DVKVTQSSRYLVKRTGEKVFLECVQDMDHENMFWYRQDPGLGLRLIYFSYDVKMKEKGDIPEGYSVSREKKERFSLILESASTNQTSMYLCASRPLFRGIKEKLFFGSGTQLSVL.

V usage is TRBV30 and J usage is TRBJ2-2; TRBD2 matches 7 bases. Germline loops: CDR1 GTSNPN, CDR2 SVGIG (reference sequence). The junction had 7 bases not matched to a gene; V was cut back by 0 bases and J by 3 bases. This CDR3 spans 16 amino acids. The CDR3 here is CAWSVPGLADTGELFF. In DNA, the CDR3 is TGTGCCTGGAGTGTACCAGGTCTAGCGGACACCGGGGAGCTGTTTTTT.

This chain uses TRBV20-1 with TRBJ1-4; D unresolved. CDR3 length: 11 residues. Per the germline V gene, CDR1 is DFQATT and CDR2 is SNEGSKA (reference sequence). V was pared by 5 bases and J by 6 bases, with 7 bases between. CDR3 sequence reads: CSASLDEKLFF. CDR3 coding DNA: TGCAGTGCTTCCCTCGATGAAAAACTGTTTTTT.

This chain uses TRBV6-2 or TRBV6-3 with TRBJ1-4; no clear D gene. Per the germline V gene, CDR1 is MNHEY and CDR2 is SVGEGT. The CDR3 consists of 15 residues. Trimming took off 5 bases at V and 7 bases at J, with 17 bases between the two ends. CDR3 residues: CASSDMGGGGEKLFF. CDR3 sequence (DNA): TGTGCCAGCAGTGACATGGGAGGTGGTGGTGAAAAACTGTTTTTT.

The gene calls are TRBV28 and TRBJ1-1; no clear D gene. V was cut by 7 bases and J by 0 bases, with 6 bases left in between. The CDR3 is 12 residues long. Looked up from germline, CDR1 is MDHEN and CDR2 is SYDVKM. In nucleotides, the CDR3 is TGTGCCAGCATCCACATGAACACTGAAGCTTTCTTT. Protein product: CASIHMNTEAFF.

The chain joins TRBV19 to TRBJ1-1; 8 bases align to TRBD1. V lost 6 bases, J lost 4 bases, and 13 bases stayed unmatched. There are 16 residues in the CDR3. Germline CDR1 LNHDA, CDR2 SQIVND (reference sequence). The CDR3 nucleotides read TGTGCCAGTAGCACGACCAGACAGGGGTATGTCACTGAAGCTTTCTTT. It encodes CASSTTRQGYVTEAFF.

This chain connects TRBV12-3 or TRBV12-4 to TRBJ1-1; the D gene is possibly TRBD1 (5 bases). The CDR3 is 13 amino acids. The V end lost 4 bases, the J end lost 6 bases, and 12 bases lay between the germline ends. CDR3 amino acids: CASSSNRFSEAFF. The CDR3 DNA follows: TGTGCCAGCAGTTCTAACAGGTTCTCTGAAGCTTTCTTT.

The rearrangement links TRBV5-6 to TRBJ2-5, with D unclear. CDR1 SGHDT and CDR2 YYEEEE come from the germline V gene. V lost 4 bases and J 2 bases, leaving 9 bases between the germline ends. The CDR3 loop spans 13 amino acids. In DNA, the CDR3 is TGTGCCAGCAGCCCCGCGAATCAAGAGACCCAGTACTTC. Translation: CASSPANQETQYF.

The CDR3 is CASSIDTRNIYGYTF. The CDR3, as DNA: TGTGCCAGCAGCATTGACACACGGAACATCTATGGCTACACCTTC. The chain is built from TRBV7-2 and TRBJ1-2; D is undetermined. Trimming took off 5 bases at V and 4 bases at J, with 17 bases between the two ends. From germline, CDR1 is SGHTA and CDR2 FQGNSA. The CDR3 length is 15 residues.

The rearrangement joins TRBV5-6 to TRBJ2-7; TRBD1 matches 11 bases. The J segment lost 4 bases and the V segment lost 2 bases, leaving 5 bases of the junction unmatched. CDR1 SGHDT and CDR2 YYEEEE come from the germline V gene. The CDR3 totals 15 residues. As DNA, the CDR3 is TGTGCCAGCAGCTTTCCGGGACAGGGGGTATACGAGCAGTACTTC. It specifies CASSFPGQGVYEQYF.

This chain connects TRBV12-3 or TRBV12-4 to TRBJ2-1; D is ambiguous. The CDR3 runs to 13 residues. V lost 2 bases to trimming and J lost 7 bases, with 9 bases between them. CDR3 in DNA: TGTGCCAGCAGTTTAATGAGGCGGAATGAGCAGTTCTTC. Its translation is CASSLMRRNEQFF.

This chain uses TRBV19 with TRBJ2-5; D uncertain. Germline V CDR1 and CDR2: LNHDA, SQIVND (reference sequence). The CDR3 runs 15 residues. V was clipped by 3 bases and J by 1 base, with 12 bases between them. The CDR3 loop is CASSMGTVSQETQYF. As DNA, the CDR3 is TGTGCCAGTAGTATGGGCACAGTCTCCCAAGAGACCCAGTACTTC.

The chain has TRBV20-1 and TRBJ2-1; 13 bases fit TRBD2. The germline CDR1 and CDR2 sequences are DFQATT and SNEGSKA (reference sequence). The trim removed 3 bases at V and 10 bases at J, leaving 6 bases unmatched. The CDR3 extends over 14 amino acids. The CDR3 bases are TGCAGTGCTAGTACTAGCGGGAGGGCGTCGGAGCAGTTCTTC. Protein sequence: CSASTSGRASEQFF.

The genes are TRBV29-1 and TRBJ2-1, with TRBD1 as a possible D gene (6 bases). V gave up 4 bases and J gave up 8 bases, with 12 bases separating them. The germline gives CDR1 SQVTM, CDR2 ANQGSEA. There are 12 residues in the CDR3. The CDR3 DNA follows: TGCAGCGTTGCGGGACAAACCCATGAGCAGTTCTTC. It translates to CSVAGQTHEQFF.